This T cell receptor beta chain derives from a study of blood T cell repertoires in COVID-19. This CDR3 region has 14 residues. Trimming removed 6 bases from V and 4 bases from J; junction bases left unmatched: 6. Per germline, CDR1 MDHEN and CDR2 SYDVKM. Profiling relied on immunoSEQ multiplex PCR, and the TCRdb table lists in-frame clones only, not all of them. The repertoire holds around 330,000 clones, with 75% to 90% as singletons. This chain connects TRBV28 to TRBJ1-2; 9 bases map to TRBD1. Sequences were obtained from PBMCs or T cells enriched from blood (not recorded which). This TCR was recovered from a man between 60 and 75 years old who had recovered from COVID-19. The CDR3 loop reads CASSQGTGIYGYTF. The CDR3 bases are TGTGCCAGCAGCCAAGGGACAGGGATCTATGGCTACACCTTC.